The T cell receptor beta chain described here comes from a study of T cells in Graves' hyperthyroidism and ophthalmopathy (dated by TCRdb to about 2019). About the investigation overall: Peripheral blood was sampled at the time of initial diagnosis, prior to any treatment. TCR V-J signatures able to tell the groups apart were searched for in a discovery cohort of 100 patients, of whom approximately 40 had Graves' ophthalmopathy and roughly 57 had stable Graves' hyperthyroidism. Prospective prediction of ophthalmopathy was tested in an independent validation cohort of fewer than 20 hyperthyroidism patients and 15 to 17 patients who later progressed to ophthalmopathy. The approximately 98 discovery patients were randomly divided into training and test sets at a 7:3 ratio. In addition, the study compared T-cell repertoires in thyroid tissue and in blood from roughly six Graves' hyperthyroidism patients. After sampling, hyperthyroidism patients received methimazole starting at 30 mg daily, and ophthalmopathy patients received high-dose intravenous methylprednisolone. According to the paper, TCR Vbeta CDR3 sequencing was carried out on 135 peripheral blood samples, which came from around 43 ophthalmopathy, some 73 hyperthyroidism and approximately 17 progressor patients. What the work shows at the level of the full study, not this receptor alone: Ophthalmopathy was separated from stable hyperthyroidism by a 13 V-J signature model, with around 90% sensitivity and 81% to 82% specificity obtained in cross-validation and 80%/75% obtained in testing. In validation, the model predicted progression to ophthalmopathy a median of about 5.9 months before onset, with roughly 71% sensitivity and about 72% specificity. Most expanded thyroid clonotypes (frequency above 0.001) were also found in blood, which suggests that blood repertoires may mirror thyroid immune responses. No statistical method was used to fix the sample size in advance, and group allocation was not hidden from the investigators.

Ophthalmopathy patients had moderately to severely active disease, with a Clinical Activity Score of 3 or more, a NOSPECS grade of 4 or more, and a disease duration of less than 3 months. Patients with uncontrolled infections, other autoimmune diseases, pregnancy or lactation were excluded. Diagnoses were established on the basis of clinical symptoms, serum thyroxine and TRAb, thyroid ultrasound, and orbital computed tomography. PBMCs were separated from roughly 10 ml of fresh peripheral blood using Ficoll-Paque density gradient centrifugation. Trizol reagent was used to extract total RNA, and RNA quality was then checked on an Agilent 2100 Bioanalyzer. Ten or more counts support this clonotype. There is no known antigen for this receptor. No much larger clone is present one base from it, and per-base qualities are unavailable. Including cysteine and phenylalanine, the CDR3 has 14 amino acids. The DNA shown is the 42-base CDR3, in frame from base 1. V loses 6 bases, J loses 0 bases, and the germline ends lie 12 bases apart. The germline V gene provides CDR1 SNHLY and CDR2 FYNNEI.

The TCR beta CDR3 regions were amplified from RNA transcripts. The first round of RT-PCR for the TCR CDR3 was performed with the HTBI primer set and the Qiagen OneStep RT-PCR kit. A second multiplex PCR round built the libraries, followed by size selection and purification. Paired-end sequencing of the libraries was performed with 100 bp reads on an Illumina HiSeq2000. On the study's bioinformatics: Raw data were processed with SOAPnuke, discarding reads with adapters, uncalled bases, mean Phred below 15, or no exact constant-primer or identifier match. High-quality paired reads were merged with COPE v1.2.5, and unique nucleotide sequences were defined as clonotypes. MiTCR v1.1 was used to align clonotypes to the IMGT TRBV, TRBD and TRBJ reference segments. The analysis included only V-J combinations with a frequency above 0.0001, which together covered more than 98% of the repertoires. The TCS score was defined as the ratio of F50 (clonal expansion) to E x V (chaos), calculated using BLOSUM62-based TCRdist between CDR3 peptides within each V-J. Welch's t-statistics and random forest reduced 514 V-J features to 13, which were used in a naive Bayes classifier (R e1071). Through fastp at Q25 and MiXCR, TCRdb rebuilt clones from the public reads, retaining in-frame beta chains. Entries that share a CDR3 protein sequence are merged under the most common genes and DNA. TCRdb assigned the V and J calls; the authors' analysis was not used. A total of approximately 380,000 distinct CDR3 sequences appear in this sample, around an eighth of them only once. The ten most abundant clones make up around 28% of the sample.

The sequence was collected from a middle-aged man with Graves' ophthalmopathy. The sample taken for sequencing was blood. The sequence joins TRBV2 to TRBJ2-7; TRBD1 is perhaps the D gene, given 6 matching bases. The encoded CDR3 is CASRDRFPSYEQYF. The DNA reads TGTGCCAGCAGAGACAGGTTCCCCTCCTACGAGCAGTACTTC.